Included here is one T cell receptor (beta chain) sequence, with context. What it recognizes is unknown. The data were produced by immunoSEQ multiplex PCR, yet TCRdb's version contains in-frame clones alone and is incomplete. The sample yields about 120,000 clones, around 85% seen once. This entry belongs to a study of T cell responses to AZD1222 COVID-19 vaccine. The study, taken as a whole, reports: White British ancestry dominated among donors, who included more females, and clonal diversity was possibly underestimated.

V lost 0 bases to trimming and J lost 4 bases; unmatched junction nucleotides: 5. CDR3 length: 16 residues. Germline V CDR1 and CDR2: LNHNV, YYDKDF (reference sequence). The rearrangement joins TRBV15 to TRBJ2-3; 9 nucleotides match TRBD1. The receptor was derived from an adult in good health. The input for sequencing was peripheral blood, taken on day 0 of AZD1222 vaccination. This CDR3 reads CATSREIGQGSDTQYF. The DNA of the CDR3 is TGTGCCACCAGCAGAGAAATAGGACAGGGGTCAGATACGCAGTATTTT.